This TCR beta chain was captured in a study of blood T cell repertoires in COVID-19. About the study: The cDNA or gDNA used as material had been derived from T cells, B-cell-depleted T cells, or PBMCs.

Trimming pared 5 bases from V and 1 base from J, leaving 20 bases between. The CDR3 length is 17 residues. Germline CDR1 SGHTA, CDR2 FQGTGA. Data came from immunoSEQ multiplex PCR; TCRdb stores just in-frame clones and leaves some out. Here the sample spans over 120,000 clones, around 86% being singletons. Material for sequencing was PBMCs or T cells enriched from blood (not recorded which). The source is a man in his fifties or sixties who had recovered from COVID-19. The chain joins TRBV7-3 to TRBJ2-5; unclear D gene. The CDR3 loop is CASSPLPGPASQETQYF. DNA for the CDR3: TGTGCCAGCAGCCCTCTCCCGGGTCCCGCAAGCCAAGAGACCCAGTACTTC.